This T cell receptor beta chain was found in a study of CD8 T cells in ankylosing spondylitis (dated by TCRdb to about 2017). In the study overall: To find TCR variants linked to disease, the study profiled T cell receptor beta repertoires in ankylosing spondylitis patients and healthy donors. The whole study cohort included about a hundred healthy donors and around 24 ankylosing spondylitis patients. Peripheral blood was sampled, and synovial fluid was additionally collected from ankylosing spondylitis patients. Summary of the overall study and its limitations: The disease-linked clones were reported as significantly enriched in matched synovial fluid samples from ankylosing spondylitis patients. Some TCR beta motif variants had previously been reported in synovial fluid and blood of reactive arthritis patients, which suggested common disease-initiation mechanisms. Blood from ankylosing spondylitis patients appeared to be characterized by a TCR beta motif made up of seven or eight highly homologous amino acid variants. In peripheral blood, the disease-linked clones were found at relatively low frequencies and had a CD8+ phenotype.

For sequencing, an Illumina HiSeq 2500 was employed. Quantitative 5'-RACE with molecular barcodes was used to prepare TCR beta libraries. The paper's data handling went like this. A new computational method, built on a probabilistic model of VDJ rearrangement, was used to identify disease-linked TCR variants. TCRdb passed the public sequencing reads through fastp at Q25 and MiXCR, retaining productive beta sequences. Rows with a matching CDR3 protein are joined into one entry that keeps the most common DNA and genes. The V and J calls come from TCRdb's annotation, not from the publication. The sample data list 200,000 to 300,000 distinct CDR3 sequences, and roughly a quarter of these were observed just once. Roughly 0.67% of the sample lies in the top ten. With respect to this clonotype: Its specific antigen is unknown. The record has no base qualities; no much larger clone is one base away.

V is cut by 1 base and J by 5 bases, and the space between the germline ends is 12 bases. There are 13 amino acids in the CDR3, from cysteine to phenylalanine inclusive. Only the CDR3 DNA stays, 39 bases, in frame from base 1. Reading the germline V gene (reference sequence) gives CDR1 DFQATT and CDR2 SNEGSKA. The chain uses TRBV20-1 and TRBJ2-7; TRBD2 is a possible D gene, resting on 5 matching bases. Sequencing was performed on blood, either unsorted or a sorted T cell fraction (not recorded which). The source of this sequence is a male donor with ankylosing spondylitis or in good health (not recorded which). The nucleotide sequence reads as follows: TGCAGTGCTAGAGGGGAGAAGAGGGACGAGCAGTACTTC. Translated, it reads CSARGEKRDEQYF.